The next 17 T cell receptor beta chains were all read from a single sample in a study of identical twins. From the 5' RACE reads, TCRdb called clonotypes with MiXCR, one entry per CDR3 protein. The table records 1.5 million to 2 million distinct CDR3 sequences, less than 35% of them present only once. The specimen was cord blood. These receptors were taken from a newborn girl in good health.

The sample holds a few counts of this clonotype. The chain is built from TRBV20-1 and TRBJ2-5; 9 bases line up with TRBD2. Near its end, the DNA agrees better with TRBJ2-7, so the J call may be wrong. Germline CDR1 is DFQATT and CDR2 is SNEGSKA (reference sequence). The CDR3 consists of 14 residues. CDR3 DNA sequence: TGCAGTGCTAGAGACCTAGCGGGGAAGTACGAGCAGTACTTC. Residues: CSARDLAGKYEQYF.

The DNA for the CDR3 is TGTGCCAGCAGTCTAAGGGTAGCGGCCAAGGGCCACGAGCAGTACTTC. The encoded protein is CASSLRVAAKGHEQYF. This sequence joins TRBV28 and TRBJ2-7; maybe TRBD2 (6 bases). CDR3 length: 16 residues. V was clipped by 5 bases and J by 5 bases, with 22 bases between them. Looked up from germline, CDR1 is MDHEN and CDR2 is SYDVKM.

This clonotype came up a few times. This chain connects TRBV7-2 to TRBJ1-2; 7 bases are a match to TRBD1. The germline CDR1 and CDR2 sequences are SGHTA and FQGNSA. The V segment lost 1 base and the J segment 4 bases; nucleotides outside the gene matches: 6. CDR3 length: 15 residues. CDR3 region: CASSLGGNRGYGYTF. The CDR3 DNA is TGTGCCAGCAGCTTAGGGGGGAACAGGGGCTATGGCTACACCTTC.

This clonotype was observed a single time. The genes are TRBV28 and TRBJ1-1; possible D gene TRBD1, 5 bases. V lost 2 bases and J lost 4, with 11 bases in between. This CDR3 is built from 14 residues. From germline, CDR1 is MDHEN and CDR2 SYDVKM. The CDR3 loop reads CASSLTGSSTEAFF. The CDR3 nucleotides are TGTGCCAGCAGTTTAACAGGCTCCAGCACTGAAGCTTTCTTT.

As regards this clonotype: The junction and the germline gene differ at one end; a read error may be behind it. The V gene is TRBV6-5, the J gene TRBJ2-1, with TRBD2 matching 8 bases. The CDR3 runs to 12 residues. Germline V gene data show CDR1 as MNHEY and CDR2 as SVGAGI. Here the CDR3 reads CACSYSGGEQFF. CDR3 in DNA: TGTGCCTGCAGTTACAGCGGGGGTGAGCAGTTCTTC.

In this sample, this clonotype turned up once. A junction end diverges from the germline sequence, so it may reflect a read error. The genes are TRBV5-6 and TRBJ1-1; TRBD1 aligns across 7 bases. Germline V lookup: CDR1 SGHDT, CDR2 YYEEEE. This CDR3 has 13 residues. The chain's CDR3 is CASSLTGVDESFF. The CDR3 region has the DNA TGTGCCAGCAGCTTGACAGGGGTCGATGAATCTTTCTTT.

The V and J genes are TRBV20-1 and TRBJ2-1; TRBD1 is a possible D gene (6 bases). Germline loops: CDR1 DFQATT, CDR2 SNEGSKA (reference sequence). The CDR3 has 15 amino acids. Trimming shortened V by 1 base and J by 0 bases, and 10 bases separated the two germline ends. CDR3 residues: CSARAPGASYNEQFF. CDR3 bases: TGCAGTGCTAGAGCCCCAGGGGCCTCCTACAATGAGCAGTTCTTC.

The sample holds many counts of this clonotype. At one end, the junction sequence differs from germline, possibly due to a read error. The chain combines TRBV5-1 with TRBJ2-3; no reliable D call. The CDR3 length is 14 residues. Looked up from germline, CDR1 is SGHRS and CDR2 is YFSETQ. CDR3 nucleotides: TGTGCCAGCAGCTCCAGATCTAGCACAGATACGCAGTATTTT. Translating gives CASSSRSSTDTQYF.

This chain uses TRBV19 with TRBJ2-1; the match to TRBD2 covers 14 bases. This CDR3 spans 17 amino acids. CDR1 and CDR2 from the germline V gene are LNHDA and SQIVND (reference sequence). The V and J ends lost 4 bases and 5 bases, in that order; junction bases with no gene match: 7. CDR3 amino acids: CASSTMAGLAGDNEQFF. In nucleotides, the CDR3 is TGTGCCAGTAGTACAATGGCGGGACTAGCGGGAGACAATGAGCAGTTCTTC.

This clonotype was recorded a few times. Relative to the germline gene, one junction end is altered; a read error may explain this. This chain joins TRBV2 and TRBJ2-1; no clear D. CDR1 is SNHLY and CDR2 is FYNNEI in the germline V gene. The CDR3 spans 12 residues. CDR3 nucleotide sequence: TGTGCCACCAGTGTATTTAGAAGTGAGCAGTTCTTC. Protein product: CATSVFRSEQFF.

This clonotype was detected only a few times. This rearrangement joins TRBV10-3 to TRBJ2-1, with D unclear. Per germline, CDR1 ENHRY and CDR2 SYGVKD. Trimming removed 2 bases from V and 0 bases from J, with 11 bases in between. This CDR3 has 16 residues. The CDR3 bases are TGTGCCATCAGTGAGGAGGCTCTAAGCTCCTACAATGAGCAGTTCTTC. Translation: CAISEEALSSYNEQFF.

The chain employs TRBV25-1 and TRBJ1-5, with D possibly TRBD1 on 5 matching bases. CDR3 size: 17 residues. V was shortened by 5 bases and J by 0 bases, with 17 bases between the two germline ends. Germline CDR1 and CDR2: MGHDK and SYGVNS. Written as DNA, the CDR3 is TGTGCCAGCAGTCCCGGGACCGACTTCTATAGCAATCAGCCCCAGCATTTT. Amino acids: CASSPGTDFYSNQPQHF.

This sequence joins TRBV4-1 and TRBJ1-6, with D hard to call. This CDR3 spans 17 amino acids. Trimming took off 2 bases at V and 9 bases at J, with 20 bases between the two ends. CDR1 and CDR2 (germline): MGHRA, YSYEKL. The CDR3 nucleotides read TGCGCCAGCAGCCAACCCCGATCGGGGTTTGGTTCTTCACCCCTCCACTTT. Its translation is CASSQPRSGFGSSPLHF.

The chain links TRBV6-6 to TRBJ2-5; D unclear. This CDR3 spans 13 amino acids. The V and J ends lost 0 bases and 13 bases respectively, with 15 bases between them. Germline CDR1 is MNHNY and CDR2 is SVGAGI (reference sequence). CDR3 in amino acids: CASSYSNWQSPYF. As DNA, the CDR3 is TGTGCCAGCAGTTACTCTAACTGGCAGTCTCCGTACTTC.

The V gene is TRBV7-2, the J gene TRBJ1-6; possibly TRBD1 for D (6 bases). The CDR3 runs to 16 residues. From germline, CDR1 is SGHTA and CDR2 FQGNSA. Trimming left V 0 bases short and J 5 bases short, with 11 bases between. DNA for the CDR3: TGTGCCAGCAGCTTAGCGCAGAGGACAGATAATTCACCCCTCCACTTT. As protein: CASSLAQRTDNSPLHF.

This clonotype was observed a few times. The V and J genes are TRBV7-2 and TRBJ2-7; TRBD2 aligns across 7 bases. The length of the CDR3 is 16 residues. CDR1 is SGHTA, CDR2 FQGNSA, per germline. V lost 1 base, J lost 3 bases, and 9 bases stayed unmatched. CDR3 amino acids: CASSLGSSGTLYEQYF. Written as DNA, the CDR3 is TGTGCCAGCAGCTTAGGATCGAGCGGGACCCTCTACGAGCAGTACTTC.

This clonotype was detected a few times. The gene calls are TRBV20-1 and TRBJ2-7, with D unresolved. Deletions cut 6 bases from V and 1 base from J, with 16 bases between. This CDR3 is built from 14 residues. Per the germline V gene, CDR1 is DFQATT and CDR2 is SNEGSKA (reference sequence). CDR3: CSANRPDTSYEQYF. The CDR3 DNA is TGCAGTGCCAACCGACCTGACACGTCCTACGAGCAGTACTTC.